These T cell receptor beta chains were read from a single sample in a study of CD8+ T cells in alopecia areata. Produced via immunoSEQ multiplex PCR; TCRdb's table is partial and in-frame only. The data contain 200,000 to 250,000 clones, approximately 65% of them seen just once; the ten biggest clones take up 0.95% to 1.5%. This material consisted of CD4+ T cells sorted from blood, taken between weeks 43 and 45, from a patient treated with tofacitinib. Receptors originate from a human donor with alopecia areata. CDR3s include the opening cysteine and the closing phenylalanine or tryptophan. The D gene is left open where the match is weak. Clone size, where shown, is once, few, many, or a class for clones that have expanded.

clone size,D gene,J gene,V gene,CDR3 DNA,CDR3 protein
-,-,TRBJ2-5,TRBV29-1,TGCAGCGTTGTAATGAGATTTTTGGAGACCCAGTACTTC,CSVVMRFLETQYF
-,TRBD1,TRBJ1-2,TRBV7-9,TGTGCCAGCAGCCCGGACAGGGGATATGGCTACACCTTC,CASSPDRGYGYTF
-,-,TRBJ2-1,TRBV5-1,TGCGCCAGCAGCTTGGGTTCCGTGGATGAGCAGTTCTTC,CASSLGSVDEQFF
once,-,TRBJ1-2,TRBV5-1,TGCGCCAGCAGCTTCGACAGCCCGGGAGACTATGGCTACACCTTC,CASSFDSPGDYGYTF
many,-,TRBJ2-6,TRBV7-2,TGTGCCAGCAGCCCGGGATTTACCTACTCTGGGGCCAACGTCCTGACTTTC,CASSPGFTYSGANVLTF
-,-,TRBJ2-5,TRBV15,TGTGCCACCGAAGACGGGACGGCGCAAGAGACCCAGTACTTC,CATEDGTAQETQYF
-,-,TRBJ1-6,TRBV7-2,TGTGCCAGCAGCTCCAGTTTAACCCTCCACTTT,CASSSSLTLHF
few,-,TRBJ2-3,TRBV2,TGTGCCAGCAGTGAGGAGTGGAGGCCAGATACGCAGTATTTT,CASSEEWRPDTQYF
-,-,TRBJ2-2,TRBV6-4,TGTGCCAGCAACCCCTTAGGGGGCACCGGGGAGCTGTTTTTT,CASNPLGGTGELFF
-,TRBD1,TRBJ1-1,TRBV29-1,TGCAGCGTTGCGACAGGGGGCTCGACTGAAGCTTTCTTT,CSVATGGSTEAFF
-,-,TRBJ2-7,TRBV2,TGTGCCAGCAAGGAGGGTTCAGGATCCTACGAGCAGTACTTC,CASKEGSGSYEQYF
few,-,TRBJ1-1,TRBV29-1,TGCAGCGTTGAAGAGGGGCAAAAATGGGAAGCTTTCTTT,CSVEEGQKWEAFF
-,-,TRBJ1-2,TRBV19,TGTGCCAGTAGTACAGGGTCGCGTGGCTACACCTTC,CASSTGSRGYTF
-,-,TRBJ2-3,TRBV7-3,TGTGCCAGCAGCAACGGGGGCCCTAGCACAGATACGCAGTATTTT,CASSNGGPSTDTQYF
-,-,TRBJ1-2,TRBV4-3,TGCGCCAGCAGCCAAGATCTGACATTGGACGTAGACTATGGCTACACCTTC,CASSQDLTLDVDYGYTF
-,TRBD1,TRBJ1-2,TRBV10-3,TGTGCCATCAGTGAGCCCAGACAGGGGGCAGGGGATGGCTACACCTTC,CAISEPRQGAGDGYTF
-,-,TRBJ1-2,TRBV30,TGTGCCTCCTCGGAGGGGAACCCTAACTATGGCTACACCTTC,CASSEGNPNYGYTF
-,-,TRBJ1-2,TRBV15,TGTGCCACCAGCAGAGATTCGGCAGGGAACTATGGCTACACCTTC,CATSRDSAGNYGYTF
-,TRBD1,TRBJ2-4,TRBV30,TGTGCCTGCCGGAGAACGGACAGGGGGCAAGGAGACATTCAGTACTTC,CACRRTDRGQGDIQYF
-,-,TRBJ1-2,TRBV7-2,TGTGCCAGCAGTGTCTTGGGGGCGGTCAACTATGGCTACACCTTC,CASSVLGAVNYGYTF
-,-,TRBJ1-1,TRBV30,TGTGCCTGGAGTAGGTGGAACACTGAAGCTTTCTTT,CAWSRWNTEAFF
-,TRBD1,TRBJ2-4,TRBV2,TGTGCCAGCAATCTTAACAGGGGAAATCAGTACTTC,CASNLNRGNQYF
-,TRBD1,TRBJ1-2,TRBV6-5,TGTGCCAGCAGCTTCGGGACAGGGGGACCCTATGGCTACACCTTC,CASSFGTGGPYGYTF
few,-,TRBJ2-2,TRBV30,TGTGCCTGGAGTGTAAGGGGCACCGGGGAGCTGTTTTTT,CAWSVRGTGELFF
-,-,TRBJ2-1,TRBV5-1,TGCGCCAGCAGCTCCCCTGCCGGGGCCTACAATGAGCAGTTCTTC,CASSSPAGAYNEQFF
-,-,TRBJ2-7,TRBV7-2,TGTGCCAGCAGCTTAGAGGACCGGGTCGGGCAGTACTTC,CASSLEDRVGQYF
-,-,TRBJ1-2,TRBV9,TGTGCCGGCAGCAACCCACAGGGCCCCTACACCTTC,CAGSNPQGPYTF
-,-,TRBJ2-2,TRBV4-3,TGCGCCAGCAGCCAGCACACTAGCTCTGGGCCCGGGGAGCTGTTTTTT,CASSQHTSSGPGELFF
-,TRBD1,TRBJ2-3,TRBV5-1,TGCGCCAGCAGCCGAAGGACAGGGGCTACAGATACGCAGTATTTT,CASSRRTGATDTQYF
-,-,TRBJ2-1,TRBV4-1,TGCGCCAGCAGCCAAGAGGGGCGGAGCTCCTACAATGAGCAGTTCTTC,CASSQEGRSSYNEQFF
-,-,TRBJ1-1,TRBV11-3,TGTGCCAGCACCCAGGGAACCCATGAAGCTTTCTTT,CASTQGTHEAFF
-,-,TRBJ2-1,TRBV5-1,TGCGCCAGCAGCTTCTACAGACACACAGCTAACAATGAGCAGTTCTTC,CASSFYRHTANNEQFF
few,-,TRBJ2-6,TRBV7-2,TGTGCCAGCAGTCATGGAGGAAGCTCTGGGGCCAACGTCCTGACTTTC,CASSHGGSSGANVLTF
once,-,TRBJ1-6,TRBV5-6,TGTGCCAGCAGCTCAAATCCTCAGGGTTGGTCACCCCTCCACTTT,CASSSNPQGWSPLHF
-,-,TRBJ2-2,TRBV14,TGTGCCAGCAGCCAAGATCTGCTAGGATCCGGGGAGCTGTTTTTT,CASSQDLLGSGELFF
many,-,TRBJ2-4,TRBV2,TGTGCCAGCAGTGAACGGCGGGGCGGAAACATTCAGTACTTC,CASSERRGGNIQYF
-,-,TRBJ1-2,TRBV19,TGTGCCAGTAGTCTCCTCGACTCGTATGGCTACACCTTC,CASSLLDSYGYTF
-,TRBD1,TRBJ2-6,TRBV9,TGTGCCAGCAGCGTGACAGGGGCTGGGGCCAACGTCCTGACTTTC,CASSVTGAGANVLTF
-,-,TRBJ2-5,TRBV29-1,TGCAGCGCCCGTGGGGGACGGTACCAAGAGACCCAGTACTTC,CSARGGRYQETQYF
-,-,TRBJ2-5,TRBV20-1,TGCAGTGCTAAGGCCCAAGAGACCCAGTACTTC,CSAKAQETQYF
-,TRBD1,TRBJ1-2,TRBV29-1,TGCAGCGTCGCCGACAGGGGAGGCTATGGCTACACCTTC,CSVADRGGYGYTF
few,-,TRBJ1-1,TRBV14,TGTGCCAGCAGCCAAGATTGGGGGGTGTTGAACACTGAAGCTTTCTTT,CASSQDWGVLNTEAFF
-,TRBD1,TRBJ1-5,TRBV28,TGTGCCGGGCAGGACAGGGACCGACATAGCAATCAGCCCCAGCATTTT,CAGQDRDRHSNQPQHF
-,-,TRBJ1-5,TRBV7-2,TGTGCCAGCAGCTTGGGAAATCAGCCCCAGCATTTT,CASSLGNQPQHF
-,TRBD1,TRBJ1-1,TRBV29-1,TGCAGCACATGGGACAGACTGAACACTGAAGCTTTCTTT,CSTWDRLNTEAFF
-,-,TRBJ1-2,TRBV28,TGTGCCAGCAGTTTATTAACCGGGACAACCTCGTTC,CASSLLTGTTSF
-,-,TRBJ2-7,TRBV4-1,TGCGCCAGCAGCCAAGATAGGGCATGGTACGAGCAGTACTTC,CASSQDRAWYEQYF
few,-,TRBJ2-7,TRBV29-1,TGCAGCGTCTTGGGTCCCTCGGCCAGGTTGGCCTACGAGCAGTACTTC,CSVLGPSARLAYEQYF
few,-,TRBJ2-2,TRBV29-1,TGCAGCGTGCAACCGGGACTCCACATCGGGGAGCTGTTTTTT,CSVQPGLHIGELFF
-,TRBD2,TRBJ2-1,TRBV11-3,TGTGCCAGCAGCCTCATCGGGGGGAATGAGCAGTTCTTC,CASSLIGGNEQFF
few,TRBD2,TRBJ2-5,TRBV13,TGTGCCAGCAGCTTCCGGGGGGAAGAGACCCAGTACTTC,CASSFRGEETQYF
-,-,TRBJ1-1,TRBV29-1,TGCAGCGTTGAAGATCAGGGACACTTGAACTTT,CSVEDQGHLNF
few,-,TRBJ2-5,TRBV7-2,TGTGCCAGCAGCTTTCGCCCTTACCCAGGGGCTGTCAACCAAGAGACCCAGTACTTC,CASSFRPYPGAVNQETQYF
-,-,TRBJ1-6,TRBV7-2,TGTGCCAGCAGCTTAGAAGGAATATATTCACCCCTCCACTTT,CASSLEGIYSPLHF
-,-,TRBJ1-5,TRBV30,TGTGCCTGGAGTGTAACAGTAAGCAATCAGCCCCAGCATTTT,CAWSVTVSNQPQHF
-,-,TRBJ1-6,TRBV25-1,TGTGCCAGCAGTCACGACAGATATTCACCCCTCCACTTT,CASSHDRYSPLHF
-,TRBD1,TRBJ1-5,TRBV19,TGTGCCAGTAGACAGGGGCTTAGCAATCAGCCCCAGCATTTT,CASRQGLSNQPQHF
-,-,TRBJ2-7,TRBV2,TGTGCCAGCGAGCCGTGGAGCAGTCGGACCTACGAGCAGTACTTC,CASEPWSSRTYEQYF
few,TRBD1,TRBJ1-2,TRBV5-6,TGTGCCAGCAGCCCGACAGGGTTCGGCTACACCTTC,CASSPTGFGYTF